This T cell receptor beta chain was recovered during a study of blood T cell repertoires in COVID-19. About the study: Samples taken during acute and convalescent COVID-19 were collected in the United States, Italy and Spain. Sample material is recorded as cDNA or gDNA derived from T cells, B-cell-depleted T cells, or PBMCs.

The authors' processing: Reference gene primer amplification in the assay estimated nucleated cell counts. The repertoire was sequenced with immunoSEQ multiplex PCR; TCRdb's copy has only in-frame clones and lacks some. Clone size and V and J calls were adopted from that table, with D and trimming inferred from the DNA. The sample has fewer than 250,000 clones, roughly 80% seen once; the top ten hold 9.5% to 15%. Trimming cost V 4 bases and J 7 bases; bases outside gene matches: 7. This CDR3 has 15 amino acids. Germline V lookup: CDR1 LGHDT, CDR2 YNNKEL (reference sequence). The sequencing sample was made of peripheral blood. The source of this sequence is a woman in her 50s with acute or convalescent COVID-19. V usage is TRBV3-1 (or the pseudogene TRBV3-2) and J usage is TRBJ2-3; 11 bases map to TRBD2. CDR3 in amino acids: CASSRFSGRANTQYF. The CDR3 DNA reads as TGTGCCAGCAGCCGCTTTAGCGGGAGGGCGAATACGCAGTATTTT.